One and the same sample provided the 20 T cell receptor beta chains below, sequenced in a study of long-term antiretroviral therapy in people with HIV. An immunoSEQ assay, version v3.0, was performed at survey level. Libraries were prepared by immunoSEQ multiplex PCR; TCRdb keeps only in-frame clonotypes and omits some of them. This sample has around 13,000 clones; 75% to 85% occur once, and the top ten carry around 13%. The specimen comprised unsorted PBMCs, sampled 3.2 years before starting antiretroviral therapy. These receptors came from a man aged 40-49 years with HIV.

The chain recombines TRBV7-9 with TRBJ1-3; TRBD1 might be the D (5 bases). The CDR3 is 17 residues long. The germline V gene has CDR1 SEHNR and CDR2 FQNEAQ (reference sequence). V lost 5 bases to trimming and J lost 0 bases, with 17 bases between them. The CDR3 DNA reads TGTGCCAGCAGCCCCGTTTGGGGCAGGAGCTCTGGAAACACCATATATTTT. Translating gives CASSPVWGRSSGNTIYF.

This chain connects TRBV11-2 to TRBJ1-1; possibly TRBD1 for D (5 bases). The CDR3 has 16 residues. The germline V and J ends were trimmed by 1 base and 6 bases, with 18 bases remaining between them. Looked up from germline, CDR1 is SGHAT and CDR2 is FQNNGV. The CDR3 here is CASSLVDRGGRSEAFF. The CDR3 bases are TGTGCCAGCAGCTTAGTTGATCGGGGCGGGAGGTCTGAAGCTTTCTTT.

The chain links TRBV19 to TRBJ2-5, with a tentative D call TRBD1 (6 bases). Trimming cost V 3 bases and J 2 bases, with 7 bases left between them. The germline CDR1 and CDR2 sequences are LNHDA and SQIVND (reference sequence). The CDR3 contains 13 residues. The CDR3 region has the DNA TGTGCCAGTAGTATCGGGACACAAGAGACCCAGTACTTC. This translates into CASSIGTQETQYF.

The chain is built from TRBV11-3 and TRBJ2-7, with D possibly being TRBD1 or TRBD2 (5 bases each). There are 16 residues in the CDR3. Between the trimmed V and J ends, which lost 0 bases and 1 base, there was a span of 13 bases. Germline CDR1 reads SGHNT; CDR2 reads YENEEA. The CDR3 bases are TGTGCCAGCAGCTTAGATGGCCGGGACGGTTCCTACGAGCAGTACTTC. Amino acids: CASSLDGRDGSYEQYF.

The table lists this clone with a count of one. Written as DNA, the CDR3 is TGTGCCTGGAGCCCGCCGGGACCTGGAATCAACAATCAGCCCCAGCATTTT. Translated, it gives CAWSPPGPGINNQPQHF. This rearrangement joins TRBV30 to TRBJ1-5, with D possibly being TRBD1 (5 bases). Germline V gene lookup returns CDR1 GTSNPN and CDR2 SVGIG (reference sequence). The length of the CDR3 is 17 residues. The V end lost 3 bases, the J end lost 3 bases, and 21 bases lay between the germline ends.

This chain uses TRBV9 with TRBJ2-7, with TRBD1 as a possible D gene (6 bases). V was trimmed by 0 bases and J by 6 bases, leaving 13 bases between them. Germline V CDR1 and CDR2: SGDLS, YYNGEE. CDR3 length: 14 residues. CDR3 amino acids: CASSVGGPSGEQYF. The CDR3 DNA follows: TGTGCCAGCAGCGTAGGGGGGCCGTCTGGCGAGCAGTACTTC.

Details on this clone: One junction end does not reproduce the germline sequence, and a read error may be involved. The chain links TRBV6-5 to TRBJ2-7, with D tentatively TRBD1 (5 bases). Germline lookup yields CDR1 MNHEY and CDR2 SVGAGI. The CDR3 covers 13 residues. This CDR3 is CASSPLRRTHHSF. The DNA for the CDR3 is TGTGCCAGCAGTCCTCTACGTCGGACACACCACAGCTTC.

The CDR3, as DNA: TGTGCCAGCAGCCAAGTGGCAGGGGCCCCCGAGCAGTACTTC. Its translation: CASSQVAGAPEQYF. The rearrangement links TRBV4-2 to TRBJ2-7; a weak D match, TRBD1 (6 bases). Per germline, CDR1 LGHNA and CDR2 YNFKEQ. This CDR3 is built from 14 residues. V was clipped by 1 base and J by 6 bases, with 13 bases between them.

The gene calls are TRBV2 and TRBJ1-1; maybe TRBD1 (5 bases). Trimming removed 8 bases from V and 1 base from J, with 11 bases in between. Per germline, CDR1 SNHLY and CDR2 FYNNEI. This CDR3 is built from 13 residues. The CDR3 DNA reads TGTGCCAGCGTGAGGGACCAGAACACTGAAGCTTTCTTT. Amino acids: CASVRDQNTEAFF.

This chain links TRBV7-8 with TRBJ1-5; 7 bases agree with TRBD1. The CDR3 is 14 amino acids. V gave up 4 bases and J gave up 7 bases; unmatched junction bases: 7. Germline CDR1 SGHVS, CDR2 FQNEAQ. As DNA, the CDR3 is TGTGCCAGCAGCTCCTACAGGGGACAGCAGCCCCAGCATTTT. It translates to CASSSYRGQQPQHF.

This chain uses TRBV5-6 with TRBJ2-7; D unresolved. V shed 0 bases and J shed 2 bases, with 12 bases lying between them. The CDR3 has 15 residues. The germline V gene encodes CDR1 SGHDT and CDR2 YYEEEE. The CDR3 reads CASSLAGSGPYEQYF. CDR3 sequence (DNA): TGTGCCAGCAGCTTGGCCGGGTCTGGCCCCTACGAGCAGTACTTC. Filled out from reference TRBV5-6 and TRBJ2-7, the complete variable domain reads DAGVTQSPTHLIKTRGQQVTLRCSPKSGHDTVSWYQQALGQGPQFIFQYYEEEERQRGNFPDRFSGHQFPNYSSELNVNALLLGDSALYLCASSLAGSGPYEQYFGPGTRLTVT.

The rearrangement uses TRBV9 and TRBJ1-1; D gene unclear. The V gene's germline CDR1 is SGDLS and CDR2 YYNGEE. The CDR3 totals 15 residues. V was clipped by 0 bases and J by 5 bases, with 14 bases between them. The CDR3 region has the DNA TGTGCCAGCAGCGTAGGGCCCATGCTGGTGACTGAAGCTTTCTTT. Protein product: CASSVGPMLVTEAFF.

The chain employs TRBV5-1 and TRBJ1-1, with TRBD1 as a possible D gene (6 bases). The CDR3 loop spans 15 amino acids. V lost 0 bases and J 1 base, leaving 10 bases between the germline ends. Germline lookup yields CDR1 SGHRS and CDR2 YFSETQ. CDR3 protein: CASSLDGGPNTEAFF. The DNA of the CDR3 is TGCGCCAGCAGCTTGGATGGGGGGCCGAACACTGAAGCTTTCTTT.

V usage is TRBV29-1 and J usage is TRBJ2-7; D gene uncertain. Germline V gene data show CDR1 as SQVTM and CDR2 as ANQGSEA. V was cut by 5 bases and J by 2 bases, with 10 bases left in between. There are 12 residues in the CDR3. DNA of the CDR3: TGCAGCGTTAAAACCGTACCCTACGAGCAGTACTTC. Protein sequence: CSVKTVPYEQYF.

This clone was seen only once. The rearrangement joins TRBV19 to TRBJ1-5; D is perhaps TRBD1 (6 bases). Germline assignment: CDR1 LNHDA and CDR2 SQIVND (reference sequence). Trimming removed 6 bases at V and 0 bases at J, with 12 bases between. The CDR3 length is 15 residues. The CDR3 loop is CASSPTGNSNQPQHF. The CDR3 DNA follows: TGTGCCAGTAGCCCCACAGGGAATAGCAATCAGCCCCAGCATTTT. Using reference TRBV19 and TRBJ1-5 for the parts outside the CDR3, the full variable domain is DGGITQSPKYLFRKEGQNVTLSCEQNLNHDAMYWYRQDPGQGLRLIYYSQIVNDFQKGDIAEGYSVSREKKESFPLTVTSAQKNPTAFYLCASSPTGNSNQPQHFGDGTRLSIL.

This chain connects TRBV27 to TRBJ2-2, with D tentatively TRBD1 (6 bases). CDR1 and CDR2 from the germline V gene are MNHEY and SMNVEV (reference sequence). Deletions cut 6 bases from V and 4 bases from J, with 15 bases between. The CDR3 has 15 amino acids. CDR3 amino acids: CASRRGQGTTGELFF. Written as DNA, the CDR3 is TGTGCCAGCAGACGGGGCCAGGGGACCACCGGGGAGCTGTTTTTT.

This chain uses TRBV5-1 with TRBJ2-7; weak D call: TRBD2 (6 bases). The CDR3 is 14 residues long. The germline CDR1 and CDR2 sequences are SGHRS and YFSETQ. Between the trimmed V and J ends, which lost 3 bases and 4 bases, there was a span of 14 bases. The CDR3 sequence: CASSSPTRGYEQYF. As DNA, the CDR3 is TGCGCCAGCAGCTCTCCGACTAGAGGATACGAGCAGTACTTC.

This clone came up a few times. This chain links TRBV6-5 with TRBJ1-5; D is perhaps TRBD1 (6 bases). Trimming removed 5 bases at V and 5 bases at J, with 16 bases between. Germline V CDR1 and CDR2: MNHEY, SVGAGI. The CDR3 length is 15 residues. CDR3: CASSRGTSGDQPQHF. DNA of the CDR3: TGTGCCAGCAGTCGCGGGACCTCAGGGGATCAGCCCCAGCATTTT.

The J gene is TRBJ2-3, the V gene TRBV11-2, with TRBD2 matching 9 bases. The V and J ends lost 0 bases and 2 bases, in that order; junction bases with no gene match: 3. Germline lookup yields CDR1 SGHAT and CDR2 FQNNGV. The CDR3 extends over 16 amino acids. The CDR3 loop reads CASSLDSGGITDTQYF. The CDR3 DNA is TGTGCCAGCAGCTTAGATAGCGGGGGAATCACAGATACGCAGTATTTT.

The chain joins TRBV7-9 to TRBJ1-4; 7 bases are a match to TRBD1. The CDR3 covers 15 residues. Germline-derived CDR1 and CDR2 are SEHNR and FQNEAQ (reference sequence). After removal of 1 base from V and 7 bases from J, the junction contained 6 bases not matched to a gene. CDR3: CASSLVVTGVEKLFF. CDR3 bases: TGTGCCAGCAGCTTAGTCGTTACAGGGGTTGAAAAACTGTTTTTT.